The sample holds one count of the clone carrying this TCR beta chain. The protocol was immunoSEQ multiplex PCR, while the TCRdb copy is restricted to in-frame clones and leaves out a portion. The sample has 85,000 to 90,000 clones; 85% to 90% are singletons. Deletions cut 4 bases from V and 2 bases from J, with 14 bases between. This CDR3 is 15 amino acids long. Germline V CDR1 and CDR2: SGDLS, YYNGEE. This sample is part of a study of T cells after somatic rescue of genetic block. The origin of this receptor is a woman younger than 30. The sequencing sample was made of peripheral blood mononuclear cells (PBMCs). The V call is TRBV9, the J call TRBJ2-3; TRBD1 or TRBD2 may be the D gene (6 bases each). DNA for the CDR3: TGTGCCAGCAGCCCCAGGGGCGGGATCACAGATACGCAGTATTTT. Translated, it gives CASSPRGGITDTQYF.